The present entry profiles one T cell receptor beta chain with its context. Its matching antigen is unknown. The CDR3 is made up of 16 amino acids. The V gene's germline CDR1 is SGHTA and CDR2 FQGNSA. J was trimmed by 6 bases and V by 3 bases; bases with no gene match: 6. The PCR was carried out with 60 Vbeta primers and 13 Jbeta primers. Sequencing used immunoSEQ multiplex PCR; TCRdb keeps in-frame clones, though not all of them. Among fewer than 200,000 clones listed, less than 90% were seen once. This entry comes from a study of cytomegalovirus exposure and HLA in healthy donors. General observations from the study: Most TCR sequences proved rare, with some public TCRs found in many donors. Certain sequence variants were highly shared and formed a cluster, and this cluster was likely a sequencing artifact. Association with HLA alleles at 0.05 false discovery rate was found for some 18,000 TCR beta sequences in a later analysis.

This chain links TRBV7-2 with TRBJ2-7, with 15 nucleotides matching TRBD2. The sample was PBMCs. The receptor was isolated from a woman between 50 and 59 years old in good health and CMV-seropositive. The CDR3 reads CASSFGLAGGPGEQYF. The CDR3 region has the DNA TGTGCCAGCAGCTTCGGACTAGCGGGGGGGCCAGGCGAGCAGTACTTC.